Listed below are T cell receptor beta chains from one sample, sequenced in a study of T cells in lung cancer brain metastases. Repertoires were generated with immunoSEQ multiplex PCR, while TCRdb's copy carries only in-frame clones and drops some. The data contain more than 2,500 clones, about 85% of them seen just once; the ten biggest clones take up approximately 7%. Sequencing input: tumor tissue from the primary lung tumor. The receptors were sampled from a woman aged 55-70 years with non-small cell lung cancer. Both conserved end residues are part of each CDR3. Each record gives: J gene, V gene, clone size, D gene, CDR3 protein, CDR3 DNA. A D gene is named only where the DNA matches it firmly. Some rows mark clone size as missing; the rest say once, few, many or name a class of expanded clone.

j_call: TRBJ1-1; v_call: TRBV5-1; clone_size: .; d_call: .; cdr3_aa: CASSLPQSPEAFF; cdr3_nt: TGCGCCAGCAGCCTTCCCCAGAGCCCTGAAGCTTTCTTT
j_call: TRBJ2-2; v_call: TRBV5-1; clone_size: .; d_call: .; cdr3_aa: CASTVRGPNTGELFF; cdr3_nt: TGCGCCAGCACGGTGCGGGGACCGAACACCGGGGAGCTGTTTTTT
j_call: TRBJ1-1; v_call: TRBV18; clone_size: .; d_call: .; cdr3_aa: CASSLLGEAFF; cdr3_nt: TGTGCCAGCTCACTTTTAGGCGAAGCTTTCTTT
j_call: TRBJ2-7; v_call: TRBV11-2; clone_size: few; d_call: .; cdr3_aa: CASSISGDSYEQYF; cdr3_nt: TGTGCCAGCAGCATCTCGGGGGACTCCTACGAGCAGTACTTC
j_call: TRBJ2-3; v_call: TRBV5-5; clone_size: few; d_call: .; cdr3_aa: CASSLGGGWDTQYF; cdr3_nt: TGTGCCAGCAGCTTAGGGGGGGGCTGGGATACGCAGTATTTT
j_call: TRBJ2-7; v_call: TRBV7-9; clone_size: .; d_call: TRBD2; cdr3_aa: CASSPPLASGNSYEQYF; cdr3_nt: TGTGCCAGCAGCCCCCCCCTGGCTAGCGGGAACTCCTACGAGCAGTACTTC
j_call: TRBJ1-5; v_call: TRBV2; clone_size: .; d_call: .; cdr3_aa: CASSVDTAFSGPQHF; cdr3_nt: TGTGCCAGCAGTGTAGATACAGCGTTTTCAGGGCCCCAGCATTTT
j_call: TRBJ2-2; v_call: TRBV9; clone_size: .; d_call: .; cdr3_aa: CASSVARLNTGELFF; cdr3_nt: TGTGCCAGCAGCGTAGCCAGACTAAACACCGGGGAGCTGTTTTTT
j_call: TRBJ1-2; v_call: TRBV6-5; clone_size: once; d_call: .; cdr3_aa: CASSRQANNYGYTF; cdr3_nt: TGTGCCAGCAGTAGACAGGCGAATAACTATGGCTACACCTTC
j_call: TRBJ1-5; v_call: TRBV6-6; clone_size: .; d_call: .; cdr3_aa: CASSPQVHQPQHF; cdr3_nt: TGTGCCAGCAGTCCTCAGGTGCATCAGCCCCAGCATTTT
j_call: TRBJ2-7; v_call: TRBV5-1; clone_size: .; d_call: .; cdr3_aa: CASSLGADYSYEQYF; cdr3_nt: TGCGCCAGCAGCTTGGGGGCTGACTACTCCTACGAGCAGTACTTC
j_call: TRBJ2-5; v_call: TRBV7-9; clone_size: once; d_call: .; cdr3_aa: CASTRLWGETQYF; cdr3_nt: TGTGCCAGCACACGATTATGGGGAGAGACCCAGTACTTC
j_call: TRBJ1-1; v_call: TRBV5-1; clone_size: .; d_call: .; cdr3_aa: CASSLSTVNTEAFF; cdr3_nt: TGCGCCAGCAGCTTATCGACGGTGAACACTGAAGCTTTCTTT
j_call: TRBJ1-3; v_call: TRBV6-5; clone_size: .; d_call: .; cdr3_aa: CASSHPRSGNTIYF; cdr3_nt: TGTGCCAGCAGTCACCCCCGCTCTGGAAACACCATATATTTT
j_call: TRBJ1-2; v_call: TRBV27; clone_size: .; d_call: .; cdr3_aa: CASRSSQIYGYTF; cdr3_nt: TGTGCCAGCAGGTCAAGCCAAATCTATGGCTACACCTTC
j_call: TRBJ1-2; v_call: TRBV29-1; clone_size: .; d_call: TRBD1; cdr3_aa: CSVEPGQGDGYTF; cdr3_nt: TGCAGCGTTGAACCCGGACAGGGGGATGGCTACACCTTC
j_call: TRBJ2-1; v_call: TRBV27; clone_size: .; d_call: .; cdr3_aa: CASSYNEQFF; cdr3_nt: TGTGCCAGCTCCTACAATGAGCAGTTCTTC
j_call: TRBJ2-3; v_call: TRBV29-1; clone_size: .; d_call: .; cdr3_aa: CSVGRDTGTDTQYF; cdr3_nt: TGCAGCGTTGGTAGGGATACAGGGACAGATACGCAGTATTTT
j_call: TRBJ1-4; v_call: TRBV7-9; clone_size: .; d_call: .; cdr3_aa: CASSLVSGSTNEKLFF; cdr3_nt: TGTGCCAGCAGCTTGGTTTCGGGTTCAACTAATGAAAAACTGTTTTTT
j_call: TRBJ2-4; v_call: TRBV10-3; clone_size: .; d_call: .; cdr3_aa: CAISDRDPWSKNIQYF; cdr3_nt: TGTGCCATCAGTGACCGGGACCCTTGGTCCAAAAACATTCAGTACTTC
j_call: TRBJ1-2; v_call: TRBV7-2; clone_size: .; d_call: .; cdr3_aa: CASSRTENYGYTF; cdr3_nt: TGTGCCAGCAGTCGGACAGAAAACTATGGCTACACCTTC
j_call: TRBJ1-5; v_call: TRBV19; clone_size: .; d_call: .; cdr3_aa: CASSIGSGRANQPQHF; cdr3_nt: TGTGCCAGTAGTATAGGCTCGGGCAGGGCCAATCAGCCCCAGCATTTT
j_call: TRBJ2-3; v_call: TRBV5-1; clone_size: .; d_call: .; cdr3_aa: CASSLDGQFTDTQYF; cdr3_nt: TGCGCCAGCAGCTTGGATGGACAGTTCACAGATACGCAGTATTTT
j_call: TRBJ2-7; v_call: TRBV5-1; clone_size: once; d_call: .; cdr3_aa: CASSHGTRGYEQYF; cdr3_nt: TGCGCCAGCAGCCACGGGACAAGGGGCTACGAGCAGTACTTC
j_call: TRBJ1-2; v_call: TRBV18; clone_size: .; d_call: .; cdr3_aa: CASSPRDTDGYTF; cdr3_nt: TGTGCCAGCTCACCACGGGATACGGATGGCTACACCTTC
j_call: TRBJ1-1; v_call: TRBV5-4; clone_size: .; d_call: .; cdr3_aa: CASSFPTGGNTEAFF; cdr3_nt: TGTGCCAGCAGCTTCCCGACAGGTGGGAACACTGAAGCTTTCTTT
j_call: TRBJ2-5; v_call: TRBV14; clone_size: .; d_call: .; cdr3_aa: CASSQEIRVKAQYF; cdr3_nt: TGTGCCAGCAGCCAAGAGATACGGGTCAAGGCCCAGTACTTC
j_call: TRBJ1-1; v_call: TRBV19; clone_size: .; d_call: .; cdr3_aa: CASIRPGVTEAFF; cdr3_nt: TGTGCCAGTATCCGCCCCGGGGTAACTGAAGCTTTCTTT
j_call: TRBJ1-2; v_call: TRBV2; clone_size: few; d_call: .; cdr3_aa: CASSDGGLGGYTF; cdr3_nt: TGTGCCAGCAGTGATGGGGGGCTAGGTGGCTACACCTTC
j_call: TRBJ2-6; v_call: TRBV29-1; clone_size: .; d_call: TRBD2; cdr3_aa: CSVPIAGVFSGANVLTF; cdr3_nt: TGCAGCGTTCCCATTGCGGGGGTGTTCTCTGGGGCCAACGTCCTGACTTTC
j_call: TRBJ1-1; v_call: TRBV9; clone_size: .; d_call: .; cdr3_aa: CASSVVSGGPRGTEAFF; cdr3_nt: TGTGCCAGTAGCGTAGTATCAGGAGGCCCCCGGGGCACTGAAGCTTTCTTT
j_call: TRBJ1-5; v_call: TRBV9; clone_size: .; d_call: .; cdr3_aa: CASSETPGGNQPQHF; cdr3_nt: TGTGCCAGCAGCGAAACGCCGGGCGGCAATCAGCCCCAGCATTTT
j_call: TRBJ1-5; v_call: TRBV7-2; clone_size: .; d_call: .; cdr3_aa: CASSRQSQPQHF; cdr3_nt: TGTGCCAGCAGCCGTCAAAGTCAGCCCCAGCATTTT
j_call: TRBJ1-5; v_call: TRBV30; clone_size: .; d_call: .; cdr3_aa: CAWSEWGVRRNQPQHF; cdr3_nt: TGTGCCTGGAGTGAATGGGGCGTTCGGCGCAATCAGCCCCAGCATTTT
j_call: TRBJ2-7; v_call: TRBV2; clone_size: .; d_call: TRBD1; cdr3_aa: CASSNRDSLTYEQYF; cdr3_nt: TGTGCCAGCAGTAACCGGGACAGCCTAACCTACGAGCAGTACTTC
j_call: TRBJ1-1; v_call: TRBV20-1; clone_size: few; d_call: .; cdr3_aa: CSARLYTEAFF; cdr3_nt: TGCAGTGCTCGACTGTACACTGAAGCTTTCTTT
j_call: TRBJ1-2; v_call: TRBV29-1; clone_size: .; d_call: .; cdr3_aa: CSVEDRGRGTNYGYTF; cdr3_nt: TGCAGCGTTGAAGATCGTGGGAGGGGTACTAACTATGGCTACACCTTC
j_call: TRBJ2-1; v_call: TRBV5-1; clone_size: .; d_call: .; cdr3_aa: CASSLNVPRTEQFF; cdr3_nt: TGCGCCAGCAGCTTGAACGTCCCGAGGACGGAGCAGTTCTTC
j_call: TRBJ2-1; v_call: TRBV9; clone_size: .; d_call: .; cdr3_aa: CASQRSGGGYNEQFF; cdr3_nt: TGTGCCAGCCAGCGCTCCGGAGGGGGTTACAATGAGCAGTTCTTC
j_call: TRBJ2-7; v_call: TRBV7-2; clone_size: .; d_call: .; cdr3_aa: CASSSRPGQGGSYEQYF; cdr3_nt: TGTGCCAGCAGCTCCCGGCCGGGACAAGGCGGAAGCTACGAGCAGTACTTC
j_call: TRBJ1-1; v_call: TRBV5-1; clone_size: .; d_call: .; cdr3_aa: CASSLGQVNEAFF; cdr3_nt: TGCGCCAGCAGCTTGGGGCAGGTTAACGAAGCTTTCTTT
j_call: TRBJ1-1; v_call: TRBV6-5; clone_size: once; d_call: .; cdr3_aa: CASSLDRGPNTEAFF; cdr3_nt: TGTGCCAGCAGTTTGGATAGAGGCCCGAACACTGAAGCTTTCTTT
j_call: TRBJ2-1; v_call: TRBV10-3; clone_size: .; d_call: TRBD1; cdr3_aa: CAIGVTGRIDYNEQFF; cdr3_nt: TGTGCCATCGGGGTGACAGGGCGGATTGATTACAATGAGCAGTTCTTC
j_call: TRBJ1-4; v_call: TRBV28; clone_size: .; d_call: TRBD1; cdr3_aa: CASSGTGTAEKLFF; cdr3_nt: TGTGCCAGCAGTGGGACAGGGACAGCGGAAAAACTGTTTTTT
j_call: TRBJ1-4; v_call: TRBV19; clone_size: .; d_call: .; cdr3_aa: CASNFRGASGGKKLFF; cdr3_nt: TGTGCCAGTAATTTCCGGGGGGCCTCAGGCGGAAAAAAACTGTTTTTT
j_call: TRBJ2-7; v_call: TRBV5-1; clone_size: .; d_call: TRBD1; cdr3_aa: CASSLGGQTYEQYF; cdr3_nt: TGCGCCAGCAGCTTGGGGGGACAGACCTACGAGCAGTACTTC
j_call: TRBJ2-1; v_call: TRBV27; clone_size: .; d_call: TRBD1; cdr3_aa: CASSSSGTGASYNEQFF; cdr3_nt: TGTGCCAGCAGTTCCTCCGGGACAGGCGCCTCCTACAATGAGCAGTTCTTC
j_call: TRBJ2-7; v_call: TRBV19; clone_size: .; d_call: TRBD1; cdr3_aa: CASSAGQGGYEQYF; cdr3_nt: TGTGCCAGTAGTGCCGGACAGGGGGGCTACGAGCAGTACTTC
j_call: TRBJ1-6; v_call: TRBV19; clone_size: once; d_call: .; cdr3_aa: CASSAPKAPLHF; cdr3_nt: TGTGCCAGTAGCGCGCCTAAGGCACCCCTCCACTTT
j_call: TRBJ2-1; v_call: TRBV11-3; clone_size: .; d_call: .; cdr3_aa: CASSSRPTSDNEQFF; cdr3_nt: TGTGCCAGCAGCTCCCGTCCCACATCGGACAATGAGCAGTTCTTC
j_call: TRBJ2-2; v_call: TRBV18; clone_size: .; d_call: .; cdr3_aa: CASSPAGANTGELFF; cdr3_nt: TGTGCCAGCTCACCGGCAGGGGCAAACACCGGGGAGCTGTTTTTT
j_call: TRBJ2-1; v_call: TRBV5-5; clone_size: .; d_call: .; cdr3_aa: CASSFRGGYNEQFF; cdr3_nt: TGTGCCAGCAGCTTTAGGGGGGGATACAATGAGCAGTTCTTC
j_call: TRBJ2-1; v_call: TRBV29-1; clone_size: .; d_call: .; cdr3_aa: CSVDKGLVYNEQFF; cdr3_nt: TGCAGCGTTGATAAGGGACTTGTCTACAATGAGCAGTTCTTC
j_call: TRBJ2-3; v_call: TRBV6-5; clone_size: .; d_call: .; cdr3_aa: CASSAPHLVAQYF; cdr3_nt: TGTGCCAGCAGTGCCCCCCACTTGGTGGCGCAGTATTTT
j_call: TRBJ1-1; v_call: TRBV7-9; clone_size: .; d_call: .; cdr3_aa: CASSLIGNGNTEAFF; cdr3_nt: TGTGCCAGCAGCTTAATAGGGAATGGGAACACTGAAGCTTTCTTT
j_call: TRBJ2-2; v_call: TRBV4-1; clone_size: .; d_call: TRBD1; cdr3_aa: CASSQRSPGQGGTGELFF; cdr3_nt: TGCGCCAGCAGCCAACGTTCCCCCGGACAGGGCGGCACCGGGGAGCTGTTTTTT
j_call: TRBJ1-1; v_call: TRBV29-1; clone_size: few; d_call: .; cdr3_aa: CSASVGQTNTEAFF; cdr3_nt: TGCAGCGCCAGCGTGGGGCAGACGAACACTGAAGCTTTCTTT
j_call: TRBJ1-2; v_call: TRBV18; clone_size: few; d_call: .; cdr3_aa: CASSPRGISYTF; cdr3_nt: TGTGCCAGCTCACCAAGGGGAATTAGCTACACCTTC
j_call: TRBJ1-1; v_call: TRBV7-2; clone_size: .; d_call: .; cdr3_aa: CASSLGLTEAFF; cdr3_nt: TGTGCCAGCAGCTTGGGTTTGACTGAAGCTTTCTTT
j_call: TRBJ2-2; v_call: TRBV19; clone_size: .; d_call: .; cdr3_aa: CASSNPNTGELFF; cdr3_nt: TGTGCCAGTAGTAACCCGAACACCGGGGAGCTGTTTTTT